This T cell receptor beta chain was recovered during a study of T cells in tuberculosis. Study at large: CD1B tetramers identified T cells specific for mycobacterial lipid GMM. The study's findings and limits: Some low-affinity tetramer-binding T cells may be absent from this sample.

The protocol was immunoSEQ multiplex PCR, while the TCRdb copy is restricted to in-frame clones and leaves out a portion. This table has tens of thousands of clones, about 76% appearing once. Thawed, overnight-rested PBMC were stained with GMM-loaded CD1B tetramer, viability dye and anti-CD3, then sorted. C32 glucose monomycolate from Rhodococcus equi was loaded onto the CD1B tetramers. The CDR3 runs to 14 residues. Trimming at V came to 3 bases and at J to 10 bases, leaving 5 bases not matched to a gene. Germline V CDR1 and CDR2: SEHNR, FQNEAQ (reference sequence). V gene TRBV7-9 combines with J gene TRBJ2-1, with 11 nucleotides matching TRBD2. This TCR was sampled from an adult woman with latent tuberculosis. The sample comprised CD1b-GMM tetramer-negative cells sorted from PBMCs. The CDR3 DNA reads as TGTGCCAGCAGCTTTGTAGCGGGGGGGAAGGAGCAGTTCTTC. Encoded protein: CASSFVAGGKEQFF.